This T cell receptor (beta chain) originates from a study of T cells in localized non-small cell lung cancer. Comment on this clone: The antigen remains unidentified.

Whole-study results and caveats: Uninvolved adjacent lung had more T cell clonality than any other tissue, topping tumor.

The germline gives CDR1 GTSNPN, CDR2 SVGIG (reference sequence). The V end was cut by 0 bases, the J end by 8 bases, with 4 bases between. This CDR3 comprises 11 residues. Clones were sequenced by immunoSEQ multiplex PCR, and TCRdb holds only the in-frame ones, with some missing. The table shows over 45,000 clones, with about 90% occurring only once. The TCR sequence derives from a man aged 35-75 years with stage I squamous cell lung carcinoma. V is TRBV30 and J is TRBJ2-2; D uncertain. The sequencing used peripheral blood, collected before any cancer treatment. CDR3 residues: CAWSVLGELFF. The CDR3 nucleotides read TGTGCCTGGAGTGTACTGGGGGAGCTGTTTTTT.